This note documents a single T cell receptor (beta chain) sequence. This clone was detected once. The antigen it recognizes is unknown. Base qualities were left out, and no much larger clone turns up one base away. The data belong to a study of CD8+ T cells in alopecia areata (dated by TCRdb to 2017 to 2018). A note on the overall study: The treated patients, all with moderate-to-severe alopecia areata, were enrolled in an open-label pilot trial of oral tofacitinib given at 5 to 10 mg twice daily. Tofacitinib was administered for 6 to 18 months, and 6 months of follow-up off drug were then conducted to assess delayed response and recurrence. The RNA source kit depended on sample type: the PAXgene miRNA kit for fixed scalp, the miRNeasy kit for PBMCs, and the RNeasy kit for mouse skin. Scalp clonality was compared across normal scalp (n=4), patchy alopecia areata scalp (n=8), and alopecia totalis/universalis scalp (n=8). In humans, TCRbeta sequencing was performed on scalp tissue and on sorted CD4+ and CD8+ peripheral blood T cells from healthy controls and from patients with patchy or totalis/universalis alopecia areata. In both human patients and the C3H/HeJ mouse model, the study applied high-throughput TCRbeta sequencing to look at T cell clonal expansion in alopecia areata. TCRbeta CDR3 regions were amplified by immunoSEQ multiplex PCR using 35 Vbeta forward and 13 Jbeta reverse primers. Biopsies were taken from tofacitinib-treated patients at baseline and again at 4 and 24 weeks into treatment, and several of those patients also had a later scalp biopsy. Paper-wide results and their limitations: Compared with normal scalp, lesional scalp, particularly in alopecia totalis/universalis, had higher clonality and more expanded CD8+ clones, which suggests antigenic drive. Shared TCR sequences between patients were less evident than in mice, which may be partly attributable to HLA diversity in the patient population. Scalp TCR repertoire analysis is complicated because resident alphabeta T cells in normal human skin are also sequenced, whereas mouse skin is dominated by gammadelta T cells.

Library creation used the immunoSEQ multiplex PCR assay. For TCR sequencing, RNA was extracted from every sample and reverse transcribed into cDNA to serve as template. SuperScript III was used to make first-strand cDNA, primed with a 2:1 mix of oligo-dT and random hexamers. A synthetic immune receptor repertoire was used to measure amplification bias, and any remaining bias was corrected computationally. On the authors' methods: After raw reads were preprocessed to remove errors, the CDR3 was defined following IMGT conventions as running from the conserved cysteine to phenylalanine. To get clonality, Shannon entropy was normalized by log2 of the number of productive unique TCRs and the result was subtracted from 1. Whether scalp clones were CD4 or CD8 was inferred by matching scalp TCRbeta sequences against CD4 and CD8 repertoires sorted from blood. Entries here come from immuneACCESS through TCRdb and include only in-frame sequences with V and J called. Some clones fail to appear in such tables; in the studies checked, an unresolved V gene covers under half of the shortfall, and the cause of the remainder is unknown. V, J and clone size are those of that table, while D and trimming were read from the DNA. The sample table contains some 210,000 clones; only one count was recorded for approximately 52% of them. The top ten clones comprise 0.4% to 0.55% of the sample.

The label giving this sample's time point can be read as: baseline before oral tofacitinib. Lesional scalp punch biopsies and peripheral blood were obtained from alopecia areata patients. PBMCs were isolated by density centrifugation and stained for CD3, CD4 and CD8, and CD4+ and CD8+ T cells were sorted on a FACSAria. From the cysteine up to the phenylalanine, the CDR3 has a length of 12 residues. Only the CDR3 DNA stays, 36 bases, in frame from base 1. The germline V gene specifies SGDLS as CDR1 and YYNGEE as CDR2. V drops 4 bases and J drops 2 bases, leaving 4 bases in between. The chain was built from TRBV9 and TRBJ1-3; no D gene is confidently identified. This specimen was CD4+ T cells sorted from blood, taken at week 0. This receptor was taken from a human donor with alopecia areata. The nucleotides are TGTGCCAGCAGCCTCGCTGGAAACACCATATATTTT. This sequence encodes CASSLAGNTIYF.